The 24 T cell receptor beta chains listed next were all sequenced from one sample in a study of shared clonotypes between healthy human individuals. Data came from immunoSEQ multiplex PCR; TCRdb stores just in-frame clones and leaves some out. This table holds 1.6 million or so clones, around 97% found once. Material: naive CD4+ T cells sorted from blood. As to subset: CD45RA+ positively selected. The source is a man aged 25-40 years in good health.

The chain is built from TRBV18 and TRBJ1-1, with D possibly matching TRBD1 (6 bases). Germline CDR1 is KGHSH and CDR2 is LQKENI. This CDR3 has 15 amino acids. Between the trimmed V and J ends, which lost 6 bases and 5 bases, there was a span of 19 bases. CDR3 residues: CASSQGSKGRTEAFF. The CDR3 DNA reads TGTGCCAGCTCGCAGGGGTCAAAGGGGCGGACTGAAGCTTTCTTT. Combining the CDR3 with reference TRBV18 and TRBJ1-1 gives the whole variable domain NAGVMQNPRHLVRRRGQEARLRCSPMKGHSHVYWYRQLPEEGLKFMVYLQKENIIDESGMPKERFSAEFPKEGPSILRIQQVVRGDSAAYFCASSQGSKGRTEAFFGQGTRLTVV.

This rearrangement joins TRBV2 to TRBJ1-1; D is undetermined. This CDR3 contains 13 residues. The germline V gene has CDR1 SNHLY and CDR2 FYNNEI. Between the trimmed V and J ends, which lost 5 bases and 1 base, there was a span of 8 bases. The CDR3 spells CASSTDPNTEAFF. CDR3 DNA sequence: TGTGCCAGCAGTACAGACCCGAACACTGAAGCTTTCTTT.

The rearrangement uses TRBV6-5 and TRBJ2-1; TRBD2 is a possible D gene (6 bases). The V and J ends lost 4 bases and 4 bases respectively, with 17 bases between them. The CDR3 consists of 16 residues. Per the germline V gene, CDR1 is MNHEY and CDR2 is SVGAGI. The chain's CDR3 is CASSSSVAGTYNEQFF. As DNA, the CDR3 is TGTGCCAGCAGTTCGTCGGTAGCCGGGACTTACAATGAGCAGTTCTTC.

The chain has TRBV18 and TRBJ2-1; D not certain. Trimming left V 1 base short and J 2 bases short, with 9 bases between. The CDR3 is 15 amino acids. Germline CDR1 reads KGHSH; CDR2 reads LQKENI. The CDR3 here is CASSPLAAAYNEQFF. As DNA, the CDR3 is TGTGCCAGCTCACCACTAGCCGCGGCCTACAATGAGCAGTTCTTC.

This clone has a single count. This chain connects TRBV6-1 to TRBJ2-7; D is unclear. The CDR3 runs to 10 residues. Germline loops: CDR1 MNHNS, CDR2 SASEGT. V shed 8 bases and J shed 7 bases, with 9 bases lying between them. CDR3 in DNA: TGTGCCAGCCGATCGGAGGAGCAGTACTTC. Amino acid sequence: CASRSEEQYF.

The chain employs TRBV18 and TRBJ2-3; tentative D call: TRBD2 (5 bases). Per the germline V gene, CDR1 is KGHSH and CDR2 is LQKENI. This CDR3 has 14 residues. V was pared by 7 bases and J by 1 base, with 12 bases between. The CDR3 nucleotides read TGTGCCAGCTACCCAGGACTGGGCACAGATACGCAGTATTTT. Its translation is CASYPGLGTDTQYF.

The rearrangement links TRBV28 to TRBJ2-7, with 8 positions matching TRBD2. The V gene end was trimmed by 3 bases and the J gene end by 2 bases; junction bases not matched to a gene: 6. The CDR3 is 15 residues long. Germline CDR1 and CDR2: MDHEN and SYDVKM. DNA for the CDR3: TGTGCCAGCAGTTTGGGGGGGACTAGGGCCTACGAGCAGTACTTC. Translated, it gives CASSLGGTRAYEQYF. Using reference TRBV28 and TRBJ2-7 for the parts outside the CDR3, the full variable domain is DVKVTQSSRYLVKRTGEKVFLECVQDMDHENMFWYRQDPGLGLRLIYFSYDVKMKEKGDIPEGYSVSREKKERFSLILESASTNQTSMYLCASSLGGTRAYEQYFGPGTRLTVT.

The rearrangement joins TRBV2 to TRBJ2-5; D possibly corresponds to TRBD2 (5 bases). Trimming removed 2 bases from V and 5 bases from J, with 24 bases in between. This CDR3 has 18 amino acids. The germline V gene encodes CDR1 SNHLY and CDR2 FYNNEI. The CDR3 region is CASSENPLGGFGRETQYF. The CDR3 coding sequence is TGTGCCAGCAGTGAAAACCCCCTAGGCGGGTTCGGAAGGGAGACCCAGTACTTC.

CDR3 in amino acids: CASSLEDRPYEQYF. CDR3 nucleotide sequence: TGTGCCAGCAGCTTGGAAGACAGGCCTTACGAGCAGTACTTC. V and J are TRBV5-4 and TRBJ2-7, with D maybe TRBD1 (6 bases). The CDR3 sequence is 14 residues long. Trimming took off 0 bases at V and 4 bases at J, with 11 bases between the two ends. The germline gives CDR1 SGHNT, CDR2 YYREEE (reference sequence).

The rearrangement uses TRBV28 and TRBJ2-7, with TRBD2 matching 9 bases. The trim removed 6 bases at V and 9 bases at J, leaving 15 bases unmatched. CDR3 length: 15 residues. Germline loops: CDR1 MDHEN, CDR2 SYDVKM. In DNA, the CDR3 is TGTGCCAGCAGATCCTCCGGGACTAGCATTGTAGGGCAGTACTTC. As protein: CASRSSGTSIVGQYF.

The V call is TRBV28, the J call TRBJ1-5; a weak D match, TRBD1 (6 bases). Germline V gene sequence: CDR1 MDHEN, CDR2 SYDVKM. Deletions cut 5 bases from V and 0 bases from J, with 14 bases between. This CDR3 contains 16 residues. In DNA, the CDR3 is TGTGCCAGCAGTGAAGACAGGTCTTATAGCAATCAGCCCCAGCATTTT. Its protein is CASSEDRSYSNQPQHF.

The chain recombines TRBV5-1 with TRBJ1-1; no clear D gene. The CDR3 has 14 residues. V gave up 0 bases and J gave up 1 base, with 7 bases separating them. Germline V gene sequence: CDR1 SGHRS, CDR2 YFSETQ. CDR3 sequence (DNA): TGCGCCAGCAGCTTGGTTACACGGAACACTGAAGCTTTCTTT. It codes for CASSLVTRNTEAFF.

The V gene is TRBV7-3, the J gene TRBJ2-7; 10 positions match TRBD1. Losses at the gene ends were 1 base for V and 6 bases for J; bases not matched to a gene: 6. The V gene's germline CDR1 is SGHTA and CDR2 FQGTGA. This CDR3 has 15 amino acids. CDR3 DNA sequence: TGTGCCAGCAGCTTAAAAGGGACAGGGGCGACCGAGCAGTACTTC. Encoded protein: CASSLKGTGATEQYF.

This rearrangement joins TRBV5-5 to TRBJ2-7, with 7 bases aligning to TRBD2. The CDR3 consists of 15 residues. Germline CDR1 SGHKS, CDR2 YYEKEE (reference sequence). After removal of 2 bases from V and 1 base from J, the junction contained 6 bases not matched to a gene. The CDR3 coding sequence is TGTGCCAGCAGCTTAAGGACTAGGAGTTCCTACGAGCAGTACTTC. The encoded protein is CASSLRTRSSYEQYF.

A few counts support this clone. The V call is TRBV11-2, the J call TRBJ2-2; 9 bases line up with TRBD2. Germline CDR1 reads SGHAT; CDR2 reads FQNNGV. The CDR3 length is 17 residues. Germline trimming cut 5 bases from V and 4 bases from J; bases unmatched to any gene: 11. The CDR3 sequence is CASSPFNRSGGTGELFF. The CDR3 DNA is TGTGCCAGCAGCCCCTTTAATCGTAGCGGGGGCACCGGGGAGCTGTTTTTT. The full variable domain, its missing parts supplied by reference TRBV11-2 and TRBJ2-2, is EAGVAQSPRYKIIEKRQSVAFWCNPISGHATLYWYQQILGQGPKLLIQFQNNGVVDDSQLPKDRFSAERLKGVDSTLKIQPAKLEDSAVYLCASSPFNRSGGTGELFFGEGSRLTVL.

The V call is TRBV18, the J call TRBJ1-5; D is possibly TRBD1 (6 bases). This CDR3 has 16 residues. The germline V gene encodes CDR1 KGHSH and CDR2 LQKENI. The V gene lost 6 bases and the J gene lost 3 bases, with 18 bases spanning the gap. This CDR3 is CASSSTGGRFNQPQHF. In nucleotides, the CDR3 is TGTGCCAGCTCGTCGACAGGTGGCCGTTTCAATCAGCCCCAGCATTTT.

With respect to this clone: At one end, the junction sequence differs from germline, possibly due to a read error. The CDR3 region is CASSLARGKAIF. CDR3 bases: TGTGCCAGCAGTTTAGCCAGGGGCAAAGCGATCTTC. The rearrangement joins TRBV27 to TRBJ2-1; TRBD1 is a possible D gene (6 bases). The CDR3 extends over 12 amino acids. CDR1 MNHEY and CDR2 SMNVEV come from the germline V gene (reference sequence).

The genes are TRBV18 and TRBJ1-1; 8 bases agree with TRBD1. This CDR3 has 15 amino acids. Germline-derived CDR1 and CDR2 are KGHSH and LQKENI. J lost 4 bases, V lost 4 bases, and 8 bases had no gene match. CDR3 nucleotides: TGTGCCAGCTCACAATCAGGGGGCGCGGGCACTGAAGCTTTCTTT. It yields the protein CASSQSGGAGTEAFF.

The rearrangement joins TRBV7-7 to TRBJ2-2; weak D call: TRBD2 (6 bases). CDR3 length: 15 amino acids. Germline V lookup: CDR1 SSHAT, CDR2 FNYEAQ (reference sequence). The ends were cut back, 6 bases at V and 0 bases at J, with 11 bases in the middle. The CDR3 coding sequence is TGTGCCAGCAGTAGCGGACTGGCGAACACCGGGGAGCTGTTTTTT. As protein: CASSSGLANTGELFF. Full variable domain (remainder filled in from reference TRBV7-7 and TRBJ2-2): GAGVSQSPRYKVTKRGQDVTLRCDPISSHATLYWYQQALGQGPEFLTYFNYEAQPDKSGLPSDRFSAERPEGSISTLTIQRTEQRDSAMYRCASSSGLANTGELFFGEGSRLTVL.

This chain links TRBV5-1 with TRBJ2-5; 13 nucleotides agree with TRBD2. V gave up 4 bases and J gave up 5 bases; unmatched junction bases: 8. The germline CDR1 and CDR2 sequences are SGHRS and YFSETQ. This CDR3 spans 16 amino acids. The DNA for the CDR3 is TGCGCCAGCAGCCCAGGACTAGCGGGAGTTGGGGAGACCCAGTACTTC. This translates into CASSPGLAGVGETQYF.

The rearrangement links TRBV10-1 to TRBJ2-1; D is possibly TRBD2 (6 bases). Trimming shortened V by 4 bases and J by 5 bases, and 15 bases separated the two germline ends. The CDR3 contains 15 residues. The germline V gene has CDR1 WNHNN and CDR2 SYGVQD (reference sequence). The CDR3 nucleotides are TGCGCCAGCAGTGCCCCAGGGACTGGACACAATGAGCAGTTCTTC. This codes for CASSAPGTGHNEQFF.

The CDR3 region has the DNA TGTGCCATCGCTACGGGCGGGGATAAGAACTATGGCTACACCTTC. It codes for CAIATGGDKNYGYTF. The chain has TRBV10-3 and TRBJ1-2; D uncertain. V was pared by 8 bases and J by 2 bases, with 18 bases between. This CDR3 is built from 15 residues. Germline V gives CDR1 ENHRY, CDR2 SYGVKD.

The V call is TRBV15, the J call TRBJ2-5; 8 nucleotides agree with TRBD2. Germline trimming cut 1 base from V and 1 base from J; bases unmatched to any gene: 2. The CDR3 runs to 15 residues. Looked up from germline, CDR1 is LNHNV and CDR2 is YYDKDF (reference sequence). Here the CDR3 reads CATSRVLAGQETQYF. Written as DNA, the CDR3 is TGTGCCACCAGCAGAGTGCTAGCGGGCCAAGAGACCCAGTACTTC.

The J gene is TRBJ1-3, the V gene TRBV18, with D possibly being TRBD1 (6 bases). The V gene lost 3 bases and the J gene lost 2 bases, with 11 bases spanning the gap. The CDR3 sequence is 15 residues long. The germline gives CDR1 KGHSH, CDR2 LQKENI. DNA for the CDR3: TGTGCCAGCTCACCTCGCGGGACAACTGGAAACACCATATATTTT. This gives the protein CASSPRGTTGNTIYF. The whole variable domain, filled in from reference TRBV18 and TRBJ1-3, reads NAGVMQNPRHLVRRRGQEARLRCSPMKGHSHVYWYRQLPEEGLKFMVYLQKENIIDESGMPKERFSAEFPKEGPSILRIQQVVRGDSAAYFCASSPRGTTGNTIYFGEGSWLTVV.